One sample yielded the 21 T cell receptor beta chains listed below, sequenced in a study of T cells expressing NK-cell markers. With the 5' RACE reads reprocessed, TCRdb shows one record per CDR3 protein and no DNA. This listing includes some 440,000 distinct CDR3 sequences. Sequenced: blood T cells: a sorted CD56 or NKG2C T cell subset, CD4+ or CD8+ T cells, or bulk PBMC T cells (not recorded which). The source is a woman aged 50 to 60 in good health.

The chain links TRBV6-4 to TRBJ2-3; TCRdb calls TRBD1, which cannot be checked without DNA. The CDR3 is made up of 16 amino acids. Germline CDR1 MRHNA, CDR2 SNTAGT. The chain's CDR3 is CASSEGPLKGWHTQYF.

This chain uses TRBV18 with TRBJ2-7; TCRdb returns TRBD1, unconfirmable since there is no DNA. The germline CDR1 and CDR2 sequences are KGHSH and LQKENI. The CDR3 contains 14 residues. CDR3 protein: CASSPGRVPYEQYF. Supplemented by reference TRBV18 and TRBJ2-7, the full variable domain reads NAGVMQNPRHLVRRRGQEARLRCSPMKGHSHVYWYRQLPEEGLKFMVYLQKENIIDESGMPKERFSAEFPKEGPSILRIQQVVRGDSAAYFCASSPGRVPYEQYFGPGTRLTVT.

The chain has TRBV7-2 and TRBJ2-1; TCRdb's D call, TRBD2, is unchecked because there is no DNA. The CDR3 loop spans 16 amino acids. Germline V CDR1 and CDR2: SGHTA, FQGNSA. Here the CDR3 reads CASSRFRLAGGNEQFF.

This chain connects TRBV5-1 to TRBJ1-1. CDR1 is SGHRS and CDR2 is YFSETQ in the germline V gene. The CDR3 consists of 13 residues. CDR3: CASSFTIGTEAFF.

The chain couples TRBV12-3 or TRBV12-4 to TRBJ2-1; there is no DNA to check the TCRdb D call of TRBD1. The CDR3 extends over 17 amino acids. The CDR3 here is CASSRSGQGGSYNEQFF.

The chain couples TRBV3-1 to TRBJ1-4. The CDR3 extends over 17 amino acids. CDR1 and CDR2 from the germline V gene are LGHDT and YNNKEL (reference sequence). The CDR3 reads CASSQDSMGATNEKLFF.

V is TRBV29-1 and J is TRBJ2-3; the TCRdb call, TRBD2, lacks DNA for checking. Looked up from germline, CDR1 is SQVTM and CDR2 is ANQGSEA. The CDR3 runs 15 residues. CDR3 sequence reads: CSVEAGGENTDTQYF.

The CDR3 reads CASSGTSGIYNEQFF. This sequence joins TRBV6-1 and TRBJ2-1; lacking DNA, the TRBD2 call made by TCRdb goes unchecked. The CDR3 has 15 amino acids. Germline loops: CDR1 MNHNS, CDR2 SASEGT.

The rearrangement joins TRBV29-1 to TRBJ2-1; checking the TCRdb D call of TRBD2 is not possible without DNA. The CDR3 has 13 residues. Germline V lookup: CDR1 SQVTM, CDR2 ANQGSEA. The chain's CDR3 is CSAERGSLNEQFF.

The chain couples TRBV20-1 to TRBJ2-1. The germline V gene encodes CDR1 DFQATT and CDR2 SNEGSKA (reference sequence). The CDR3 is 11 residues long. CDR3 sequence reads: CSAYFGNEQFF.

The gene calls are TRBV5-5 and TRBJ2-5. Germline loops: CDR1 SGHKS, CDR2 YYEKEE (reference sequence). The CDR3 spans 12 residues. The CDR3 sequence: CASSSSQETQYF.

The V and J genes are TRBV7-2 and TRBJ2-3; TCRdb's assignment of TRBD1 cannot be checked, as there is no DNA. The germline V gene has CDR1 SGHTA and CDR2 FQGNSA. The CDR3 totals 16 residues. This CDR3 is CASSLQGTGWGDTQYF.

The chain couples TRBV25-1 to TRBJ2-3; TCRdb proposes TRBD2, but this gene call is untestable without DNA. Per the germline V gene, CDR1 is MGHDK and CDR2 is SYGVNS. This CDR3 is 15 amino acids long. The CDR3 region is CASKAAGDHTDTQYF.

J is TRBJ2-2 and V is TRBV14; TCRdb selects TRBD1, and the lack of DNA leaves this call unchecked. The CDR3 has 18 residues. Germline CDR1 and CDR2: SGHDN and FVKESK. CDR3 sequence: CASSQDRLGRLNTGELFF.

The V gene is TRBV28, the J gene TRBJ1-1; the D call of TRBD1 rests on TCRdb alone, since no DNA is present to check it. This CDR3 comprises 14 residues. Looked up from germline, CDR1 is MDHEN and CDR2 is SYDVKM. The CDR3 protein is CASSTTGGGTEAFF.

The CDR3 spells CASSSWTGLAGQNNEQFF. The J gene is TRBJ2-1, the V gene TRBV5-1; the TRBD2 assignment by TCRdb is unverifiable without DNA. The CDR3 is 18 amino acids. The germline V gene has CDR1 SGHRS and CDR2 YFSETQ.

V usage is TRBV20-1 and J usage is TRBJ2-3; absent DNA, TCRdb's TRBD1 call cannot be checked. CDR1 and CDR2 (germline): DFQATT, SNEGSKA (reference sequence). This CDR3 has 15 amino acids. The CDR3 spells CSATGQVPSTDTQYF.

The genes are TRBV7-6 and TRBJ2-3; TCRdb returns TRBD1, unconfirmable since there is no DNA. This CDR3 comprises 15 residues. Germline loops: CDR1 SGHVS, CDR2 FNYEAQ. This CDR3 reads CASIRGGGGTDTQYF.

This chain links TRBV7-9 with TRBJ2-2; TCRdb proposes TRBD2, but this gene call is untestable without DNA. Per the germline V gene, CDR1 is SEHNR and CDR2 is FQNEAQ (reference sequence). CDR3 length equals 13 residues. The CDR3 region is CASRGTPTGELFF.

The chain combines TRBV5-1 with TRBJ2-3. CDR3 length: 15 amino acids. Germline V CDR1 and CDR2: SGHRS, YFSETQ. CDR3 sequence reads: CASSDIRPDTDTQYF.

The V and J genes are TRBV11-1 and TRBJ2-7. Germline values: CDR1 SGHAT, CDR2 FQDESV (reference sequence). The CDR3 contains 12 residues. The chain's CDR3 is CASSLATTEQYF.